The 11 T cell receptor beta chains below all came from one sample that was sequenced in a study of OX40 agonist ivuxolimab in advanced cancers. TCRdb keeps only in-frame clones here, not all; method: immunoSEQ multiplex PCR. Here the sample spans 25,000 to 35,000 clones, 80% to 85% being singletons. Material: CD4+ or CD8+ T cells sorted from blood, obtained in a trial of the OX40 agonist ivuxolimab. These receptors came from an adult with an advanced solid tumor such as melanoma, head and neck, liver or kidney cancer.

The V gene is TRBV11-3, the J gene TRBJ2-7; the match to TRBD2 covers 13 bases. CDR1 is SGHNT and CDR2 is YENEEA in the germline V gene. CDR3 length equals 15 residues. With 5 bases clipped from V and 2 bases from J, the junction kept 3 bases outside the gene matches. For the CDR3, the DNA is TGTGCCAGCAGCCCAACTAGCGGGAGGGCCTACGAGCAGTACTTC. Translating gives CASSPTSGRAYEQYF.

The chain recombines TRBV25-1 with TRBJ2-4; D unresolved. Trimming took 4 bases from V and 9 from J, leaving 16 bases between them. The germline CDR1 and CDR2 sequences are MGHDK and SYGVNS. CDR3 length equals 14 residues. CDR3 DNA: TGTGCCAGCAGTGCCTGGGATCTCGTACCCATTCAGTACTTC. This gives the protein CASSAWDLVPIQYF.

V gene TRBV5-1 combines with J gene TRBJ2-6; no clear D gene. The CDR3 has 14 amino acids. Trimming cost V 3 bases and J 2 bases, with 6 bases left between them. The germline gives CDR1 SGHRS, CDR2 YFSETQ. The CDR3 DNA is TGCGCCAGCAGCTCGGGTACTGGGGCCAACGTCCTGACTTTC. This sequence encodes CASSSGTGANVLTF.

This chain connects TRBV7-8 to TRBJ2-2; D not certain. Per the germline V gene, CDR1 is SGHVS and CDR2 is FQNEAQ. The CDR3 has 14 amino acids. V was clipped by 1 base and J by 7 bases, with 10 bases between them. The CDR3 DNA sequence: TGTGCCAGCAGCTTAGGGGGTTATGTCGGGGAGCTGTTTTTT. It encodes CASSLGGYVGELFF.

CDR3 sequence (DNA): TGTGCCAGCAGTGAGGACCCTCAGGGCGACGAGCAGTACTTC. Protein: CASSEDPQGDEQYF. V usage is TRBV6-5 and J usage is TRBJ2-7, with a tentative D call TRBD1 (5 bases). The germline gives CDR1 MNHEY, CDR2 SVGAGI. V lost 5 bases to trimming and J lost 5 bases, with 16 bases between them. The CDR3 contains 14 residues.

The chain joins TRBV7-2 to TRBJ2-5, with 7 bases lining up with TRBD1. The CDR3 is made up of 13 amino acids. The V gene's germline CDR1 is SGHTA and CDR2 FQGNSA. With 5 bases clipped from V and 3 bases from J, the junction kept 3 bases outside the gene matches. DNA of the CDR3: TGTGCCAGCAGCCTAACAGGGGAAGAGACCCAGTACTTC. This sequence encodes CASSLTGEETQYF.

By share, this clone ranks as medium-sized. This specimen includes other DNA sequences encoding the same CDR3. The chain is built from TRBV27 and TRBJ2-5; perhaps TRBD1 as D (5 bases). Germline V gene lookup returns CDR1 MNHEY and CDR2 SMNVEV (reference sequence). The CDR3 runs 14 residues. The germline V and J ends were trimmed by 3 bases and 4 bases, with 12 bases remaining between them. CDR3 coding DNA: TGTGCCAGCAGTTTGACCCAGGGTGGAGAGACCCAGTACTTC. As protein: CASSLTQGGETQYF.

A note on this clone: The same CDR3 arises from other DNA sequences in this sample as well. The chain uses TRBV2 and TRBJ1-2; no reliable D call. The CDR3 covers 12 residues. The ends were cut back, 10 bases at V and 3 bases at J, with 12 bases in the middle. CDR1 SNHLY and CDR2 FYNNEI come from the germline V gene. Written as DNA, the CDR3 is TGTGCCACCGTCAGGTCCGACTATGGCTACACCTTC. As protein: CATVRSDYGYTF.

The chain links TRBV18 to TRBJ2-7; D may correspond to TRBD1 or TRBD2 (5 bases each). The length of the CDR3 is 12 residues. CDR1 and CDR2 (germline): KGHSH, LQKENI. Trimming took off 2 bases at V and 3 bases at J, with 5 bases between the two ends. The CDR3, as DNA: TGTGCCAGCTCACCAGGGGGCTACGAGCAGTACTTC. Translation gives CASSPGGYEQYF.

The V gene is TRBV7-2, the J gene TRBJ1-1; TRBD1 aligns across 7 bases. J was trimmed by 2 bases and V by 4 bases; bases with no gene match: 10. The CDR3 is 16 residues long. From germline, CDR1 is SGHTA and CDR2 FQGNSA. CDR3 in amino acids: CASSSYRDSYNTEAFF. CDR3 DNA: TGTGCCAGCAGCTCCTACCGGGACAGCTATAACACTGAAGCTTTCTTT.

This clone has just one count. V gene TRBV6-5 combines with J gene TRBJ2-2; tentative D call: TRBD1 (6 bases). CDR1 is MNHEY, CDR2 SVGAGI, per germline. The V and J ends lost 3 bases and 5 bases respectively, with 10 bases between them. CDR3 size: 14 residues. The CDR3 DNA reads as TGTGCCAGCAGTTATTCCCAGGGGACCGGGGAGCTGTTTTTT. Translated: CASSYSQGTGELFF.